The rows below give T cell receptor beta chains drawn from one sample of a study of T cell responses to AZD1222 COVID-19 vaccine. Clones were read by immunoSEQ multiplex PCR, and TCRdb kept only the in-frame ones, dropping some. Among under 170,000 clones listed, approximately 90% were seen once. The sample was peripheral blood, taken 28 days after the second AZD1222 dose. Receptor source: an adult who received the AZD1222 COVID-19 vaccine. Each CDR3 is given with its conserved first and last residue. A D gene is named only where the DNA matches it firmly. Not every row has a clone size; where given, it reads once, few, many or a size class.

13 | TRBJ2-7 | TRBV5-1 | - | - | CASSLGDGLEQYF | TGCGCCAGCAGCTTGGGCGACGGCCTCGAGCAGTACTTC
15 | TRBJ2-1 | TRBV27 | - | - | CASSYGSGGKNEQFF | TGTGCCAGCAGTTACGGAAGCGGAGGGAAGAATGAGCAGTTCTTC
13 | TRBJ1-2 | TRBV6-5 | - | once | CASSYAGNYGYTF | TGTGCCAGCAGTTACGCCGGGAACTATGGCTACACCTTC
15 | TRBJ1-2 | TRBV5-1 | TRBD1 | once | CASSLAQGGPEGYTF | TGCGCCAGCAGCTTGGCCCAGGGGGGTCCAGAAGGCTACACCTTC
15 | TRBJ1-2 | TRBV12-5 | TRBD1 | - | CASGSGPGTGVGYTF | TGTGCTAGTGGTTCGGGTCCGGGGACAGGGGTAGGCTACACCTTC
13 | TRBJ1-2 | TRBV7-9 | - | - | CASSYLSDYGYTF | TGTGCCAGCAGCTACCTTTCGGACTATGGCTACACCTTC
13 | TRBJ2-1 | TRBV3-1/TRBV3-2 | TRBD2 | - | CASSQEEASGQFF | TGTGCCAGCAGCCAAGAAGAGGCTAGCGGGCAGTTCTTC
13 | TRBJ1-2 | TRBV19 | - | - | CASSPRSFYGYTF | TGTGCCAGTAGTCCCCGTTCGTTCTATGGCTACACCTTC
16 | TRBJ2-2 | TRBV5-1 | - | - | CASSPRAGAHTGELFF | TGCGCCAGCAGTCCGAGGGCAGGGGCACACACCGGGGAGCTGTTTTTT
14 | TRBJ2-1 | TRBV7-9 | - | - | CASSSPGSYNEQFF | TGTGCCAGCAGCTCGCCAGGCTCCTACAATGAGCAGTTCTTC
17 | TRBJ2-3 | TRBV27 | - | - | CASMGLAIEGFTDTQYF | TGTGCCAGCATGGGGCTAGCGATCGAAGGGTTTACAGATACGCAGTATTTT
16 | TRBJ2-1 | TRBV15 | TRBD2 | - | CATSRDRLAGKGEQFF | TGTGCCACCAGCAGAGATCGACTAGCGGGTAAGGGTGAGCAGTTCTTC
14 | TRBJ1-1 | TRBV30 | - | - | CACPYGPANTEAFF | TGTGCCTGTCCTTACGGTCCGGCGAACACTGAAGCTTTCTTT
16 | TRBJ1-1 | TRBV7-8 | - | - | CASTGTGTNWGTEAFF | TGTGCCAGCACTGGAACAGGGACGAATTGGGGCACTGAAGCTTTCTTT
18 | TRBJ2-3 | TRBV5-6 | TRBD2 | - | CASSLVAGGLAGGGTQYF | TGTGCCAGCAGCCTGGTGGCAGGAGGACTAGCGGGAGGAGGTACGCAGTATTTT
14 | TRBJ1-3 | TRBV19 | - | - | CASSRGGPGNTIYF | TGTGCCAGTAGCAGGGGAGGACCTGGAAACACCATATATTTT
16 | TRBJ2-3 | TRBV5-1 | TRBD1 | - | CASSLGARGPTDTQYF | TGCGCCAGCAGCTTGGGGGCCAGGGGGCCCACAGATACGCAGTATTTT
14 | TRBJ1-1 | TRBV5-1 | TRBD1 | - | CASSLRTGEGEAFF | TGCGCCAGCAGCTTGAGGACAGGGGAGGGTGAAGCTTTCTTT
15 | TRBJ2-5 | TRBV14 | - | - | CASSQERARGETQYF | TGTGCCAGCAGCCAAGAGAGGGCTAGAGGAGAGACCCAGTACTTC
13 | TRBJ2-7 | TRBV30 | TRBD1 | - | CAWSEGQPYEQYF | TGTGCCTGGAGTGAGGGACAGCCCTACGAGCAGTACTTC
17 | TRBJ1-6 | TRBV5-6 | - | - | CASSGRDREDLNSPLHF | TGTGCCAGCAGCGGCCGGGACCGAGAGGATCTAAATTCACCCCTCCACTTT
13 | TRBJ1-2 | TRBV18 | - | - | CASSPPAVSGYTF | TGTGCCAGCTCACCACCTGCCGTTTCGGGCTACACCTTC
14 | TRBJ2-7 | TRBV9 | - | - | CASSVGGHSYEQYF | TGTGCCAGCAGCGTAGGTGGTCACTCCTACGAGCAGTACTTC
14 | TRBJ1-1 | TRBV7-6 | - | - | CASSLAGLGTEAFF | TGTGCCAGCAGCTTAGCAGGGCTTGGTACTGAAGCTTTCTTT
15 | TRBJ2-5 | TRBV6-5 | TRBD2 | - | CASELAGGPQETQYF | TGTGCCAGCGAACTAGCGGGAGGGCCTCAGGAGACCCAGTACTTC
16 | TRBJ2-1 | TRBV5-1 | TRBD2 | once | CASSFRGSGSWDEQFF | TGCGCCAGCAGCTTCCGGGGTAGCGGGAGCTGGGATGAGCAGTTCTTC
14 | TRBJ1-1 | TRBV6-6 | - | - | CASSYGQKNTEAFF | TGTGCCAGCAGTTACGGGCAGAAGAACACTGAAGCTTTCTTT
16 | TRBJ2-3 | TRBV6-1 | - | - | CASSDWPSTSTDTQYF | TGTGCCAGCAGTGATTGGCCCTCAACTAGCACAGATACGCAGTATTTT
13 | TRBJ2-7 | TRBV19 | - | few | CASSRDIYYEQYF | TGTGCCAGTAGTCGGGACATATACTACGAGCAGTACTTC
14 | TRBJ1-1 | TRBV9 | TRBD1 | - | CASSAGTGNTEAFF | TGTGCCAGCAGCGCCGGGACAGGGAACACTGAAGCTTTCTTT
12 | TRBJ1-5 | TRBV20-1 | - | - | CSASPGNQPQHF | TGCAGTGCTAGTCCCGGGAATCAGCCCCAGCATTTT
13 | TRBJ1-3 | TRBV11-2 | - | - | CASSPGVGNTIYF | TGTGCCAGCAGCCCCGGAGTAGGAAACACCATATATTTT
13 | TRBJ2-5 | TRBV5-1 | - | - | CASGIRLQETQYF | TGCGCCAGCGGAATCCGGCTTCAAGAGACCCAGTACTTC
13 | TRBJ1-2 | TRBV10-2 | - | - | CASSEMGRDGYTF | TGCGCCAGCAGTGAGATGGGGCGCGATGGCTACACCTTC
16 | TRBJ2-7 | TRBV27 | - | - | CASSLSTGMKTYEQYF | TGTGCCAGCAGTTTATCGACGGGCATGAAGACTTACGAGCAGTACTTC
17 | TRBJ2-1 | TRBV11-2 | - | - | CASSQDSGRVSYNEQFF | TGTGCCAGCAGCCAGGACAGCGGCCGGGTCTCCTACAATGAGCAGTTCTTC
16 | TRBJ2-7 | TRBV10-3 | TRBD2 | once | CAISGTTSGEPYEQYF | TGTGCCATCAGTGGGACAACTAGCGGGGAACCCTACGAGCAGTACTTC
15 | TRBJ1-5 | TRBV7-6 | TRBD1 | - | CASSLADREGQPQHF | TGTGCCAGCAGCTTAGCTGACAGGGAGGGACAGCCCCAGCATTTT
14 | TRBJ2-7 | TRBV6-5 | TRBD2 | - | CASSFWTSGYEQYF | TGTGCCAGCAGTTTTTGGACTAGCGGATACGAGCAGTACTTC
14 | TRBJ1-1 | TRBV10-3 | - | - | CAITSLRGDTEAFF | TGTGCCATCACCTCGTTGCGAGGGGACACTGAAGCTTTCTTT
15 | TRBJ2-3 | TRBV27 | TRBD1 | - | CASSRSPTGVDTQYF | TGTGCCAGCAGTCGATCCCCGACAGGGGTAGATACGCAGTATTTT
16 | TRBJ2-7 | TRBV5-1 | TRBD2 | - | CASSRGLAGGPDEQYF | TGCGCCAGCAGCAGGGGACTAGCGGGAGGGCCGGACGAGCAGTACTTC
15 | TRBJ1-1 | TRBV14 | - | - | CASSQKGRQNTEAFF | TGTGCCAGCAGCCAAAAGGGCAGGCAGAACACTGAAGCTTTCTTT
15 | TRBJ2-7 | TRBV5-1 | - | - | CASSSRAGSDYEQYF | TGCGCCAGCAGCTCCAGGGCGGGGTCCGACTACGAGCAGTACTTC
15 | TRBJ2-3 | TRBV6-5 | TRBD2 | - | CASSYSAGGLDTQYF | TGTGCCAGCAGTTACTCGGCGGGAGGGTTAGATACGCAGTATTTT
15 | TRBJ1-1 | TRBV20-1 | TRBD1 | - | CSASPSGTGGTEAFF | TGCAGTGCTAGTCCCTCCGGGACAGGGGGGACTGAAGCTTTCTTT
12 | TRBJ2-1 | TRBV19 | - | - | CASSISRAEQFF | TGTGCCAGTAGTATCTCTAGGGCTGAGCAGTTCTTC
11 | TRBJ2-1 | TRBV20-1 | - | - | CSADVRNEQFF | TGCAGTGCTGACGTTCGCAATGAGCAGTTCTTC
15 | TRBJ1-1 | TRBV7-9 | - | - | CASSPWSGVNTEAFF | TGTGCCAGCAGCCCCTGGAGCGGGGTGAACACTGAAGCTTTCTTT
14 | TRBJ2-1 | TRBV30 | TRBD2 | - | CAWAGPGLGNEQFF | TGTGCCTGGGCGGGACCGGGACTAGGCAATGAGCAGTTCTTC
18 | TRBJ1-5 | TRBV13 | - | - | CASSLPSNLVYSNQPQHF | TGTGCCAGCAGCCTCCCTTCCAACCTCGTCTATAGCAATCAGCCCCAGCATTTT
14 | TRBJ1-2 | TRBV18 | - | - | CASSPGGLNYGYTF | TGTGCCAGCTCACCCGGTGGCCTTAACTATGGCTACACCTTC
13 | TRBJ1-2 | TRBV2 | - | - | CASSEGTVYGYTF | TGTGCCAGCAGTGAAGGGACAGTCTATGGCTACACCTTC
16 | TRBJ1-2 | TRBV15 | TRBD1 | - | CATSRLGTGLSYGYTF | TGTGCCACCAGCCGGTTAGGGACAGGGCTAAGCTATGGCTACACCTTC
13 | TRBJ1-5 | TRBV4-1 | - | few | CASSQVGGDHQHF | TGCGCCAGCAGCCAAGTGGGGGGAGATCACCAGCATTTT
12 | TRBJ1-1 | TRBV2 | - | once | CASSVRGTEAFF | TGTGCCAGCAGTGTCAGGGGAACTGAAGCTTTCTTT
12 | TRBJ2-7 | TRBV6-5 | TRBD1 | - | CASSDRAYEQYF | TGTGCCAGCAGCGACAGGGCGTACGAGCAGTACTTC